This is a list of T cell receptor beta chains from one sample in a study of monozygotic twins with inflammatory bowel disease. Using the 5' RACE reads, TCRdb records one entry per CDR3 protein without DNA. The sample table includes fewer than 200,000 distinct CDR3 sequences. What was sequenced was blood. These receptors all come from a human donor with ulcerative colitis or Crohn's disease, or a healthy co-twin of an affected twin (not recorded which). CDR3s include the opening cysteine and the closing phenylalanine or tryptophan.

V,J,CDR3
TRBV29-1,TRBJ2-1,CSPRRRNYNEQFF
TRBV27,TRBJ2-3,CASRPLSTDTQYF
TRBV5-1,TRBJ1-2,CASSLVAGNNYGYTF
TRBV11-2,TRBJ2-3,CASSLVGGTISTDTQYF
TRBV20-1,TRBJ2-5,CSAHLGGIGETQYF
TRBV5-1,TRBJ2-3,CASSLSLAGPPTDTQYF
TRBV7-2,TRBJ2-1,CASSSLAGSSYNEQFF
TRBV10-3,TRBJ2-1,CAISEASGTYNEQFF
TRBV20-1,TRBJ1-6,CSARNSISYNSPLHF
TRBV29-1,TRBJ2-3,CSTFGQFTDTQYF
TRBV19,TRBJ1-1,CASSIRGQGTGSNTEAFF
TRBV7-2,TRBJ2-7,CASSSRDGSYEQYF
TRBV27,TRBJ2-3,CASSPSFLASTDTQYF
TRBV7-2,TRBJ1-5,CASSLEGGDNQPQHF
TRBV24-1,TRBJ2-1,CATSSGGDHDNEQFF
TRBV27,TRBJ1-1,CASESHGENTEAFF
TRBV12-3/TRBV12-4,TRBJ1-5,CASSTKGGGNQPQHF
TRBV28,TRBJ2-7,CASSWRTEQYF
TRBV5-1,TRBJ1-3,CASCLGNSGNTIYF
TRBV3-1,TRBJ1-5,CASSSGTGGASNQPQHF
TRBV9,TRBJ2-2,CASSPSRGGPNTGELFF
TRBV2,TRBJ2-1,CASSLVSNEQFF
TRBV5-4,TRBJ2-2,CASSWEGGSTGELFF
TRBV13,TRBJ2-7,CASSSTYEQYF
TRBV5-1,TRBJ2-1,CASRQAGVNEQFF
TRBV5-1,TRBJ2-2,CASSLSQRSNTGELFF
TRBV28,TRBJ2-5,CASSRDSIQETQYF